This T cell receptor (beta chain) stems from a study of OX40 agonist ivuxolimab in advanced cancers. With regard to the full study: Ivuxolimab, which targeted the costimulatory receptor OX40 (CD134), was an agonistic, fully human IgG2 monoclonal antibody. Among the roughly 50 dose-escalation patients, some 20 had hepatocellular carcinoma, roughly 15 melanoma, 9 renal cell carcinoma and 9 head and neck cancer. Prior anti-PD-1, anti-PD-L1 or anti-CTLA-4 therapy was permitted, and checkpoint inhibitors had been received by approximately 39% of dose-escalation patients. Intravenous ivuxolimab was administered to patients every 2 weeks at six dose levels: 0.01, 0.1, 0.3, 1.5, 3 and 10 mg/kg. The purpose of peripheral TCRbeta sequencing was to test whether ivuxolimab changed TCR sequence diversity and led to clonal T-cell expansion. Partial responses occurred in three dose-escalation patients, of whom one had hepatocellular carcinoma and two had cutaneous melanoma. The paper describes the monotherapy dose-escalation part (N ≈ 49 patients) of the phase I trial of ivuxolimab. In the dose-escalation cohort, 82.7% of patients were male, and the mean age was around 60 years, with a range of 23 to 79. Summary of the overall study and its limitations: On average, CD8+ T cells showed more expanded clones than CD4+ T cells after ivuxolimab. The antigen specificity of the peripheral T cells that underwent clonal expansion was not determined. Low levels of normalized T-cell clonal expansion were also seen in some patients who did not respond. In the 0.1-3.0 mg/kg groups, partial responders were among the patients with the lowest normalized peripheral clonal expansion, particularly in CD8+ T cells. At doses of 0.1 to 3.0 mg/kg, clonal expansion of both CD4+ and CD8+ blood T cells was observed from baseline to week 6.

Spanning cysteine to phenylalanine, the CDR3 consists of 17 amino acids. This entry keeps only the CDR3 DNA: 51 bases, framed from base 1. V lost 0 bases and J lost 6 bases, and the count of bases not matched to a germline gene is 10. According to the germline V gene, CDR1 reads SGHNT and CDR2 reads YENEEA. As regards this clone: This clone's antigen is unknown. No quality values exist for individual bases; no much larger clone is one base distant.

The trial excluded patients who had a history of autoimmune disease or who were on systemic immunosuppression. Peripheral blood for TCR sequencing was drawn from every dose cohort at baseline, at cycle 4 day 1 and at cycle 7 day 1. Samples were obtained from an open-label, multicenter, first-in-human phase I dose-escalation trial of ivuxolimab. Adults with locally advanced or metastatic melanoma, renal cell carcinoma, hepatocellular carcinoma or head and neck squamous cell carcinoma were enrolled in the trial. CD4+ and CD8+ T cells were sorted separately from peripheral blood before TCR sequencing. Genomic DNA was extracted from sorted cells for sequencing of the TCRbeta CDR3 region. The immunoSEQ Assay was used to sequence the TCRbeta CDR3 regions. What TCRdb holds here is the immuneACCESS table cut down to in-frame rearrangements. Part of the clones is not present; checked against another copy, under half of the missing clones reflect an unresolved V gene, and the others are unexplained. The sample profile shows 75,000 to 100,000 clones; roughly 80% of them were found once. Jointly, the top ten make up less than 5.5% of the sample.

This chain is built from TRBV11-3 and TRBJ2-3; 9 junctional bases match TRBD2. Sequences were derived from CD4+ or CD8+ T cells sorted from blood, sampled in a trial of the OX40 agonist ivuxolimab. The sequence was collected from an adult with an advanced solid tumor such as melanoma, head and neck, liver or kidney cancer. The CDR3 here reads CASSLDHASGVWDTQYF. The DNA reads TGTGCCAGCAGCTTAGATCACGCTAGCGGGGTGTGGGATACGCAGTATTTT.